This entry describes one T cell receptor beta chain. Its specificity is not known. The PCR used 60 Vbeta and 13 Jbeta primers. Authors' data handling: It was a later analysis that counted roughly 80 million unique TCR beta chains, of which about 10 million were shared. Repertoires were generated with immunoSEQ multiplex PCR, while TCRdb's copy carries only in-frame clones and drops some. The DNA was the basis for D and trimming; V, J and clone size are from that table. Of roughly 120,000 clones listed, about 64% were seen once; the top ten hold about 8.3%. V trimming: 3 bases; J trimming: 7 bases; junction bases outside the gene matches: 16. In germline, CDR1 is SGHNT, CDR2 YYREEE (reference sequence). There are 17 residues in the CDR3. The sample belongs to a study of cytomegalovirus exposure and HLA in healthy donors. General study results and limits: Cytomegalovirus status was reportedly diagnosed by the classifier with high specificity and sensitivity. Across all donors, roughly uniform sequencing depth was an assumption of the presence/absence analyses. TCR beta V- and J-gene trimming was later associated with a missense DCLRE1C variant.

The TCR originated in a man aged 18 to 30 in good health and CMV-seropositive. Sequenced sample: PBMCs. This rearrangement joins TRBV5-4 to TRBJ1-2, with 9 bases lining up with TRBD1. The CDR3 DNA sequence: TGTGCCAGCAGCTCCAGACCAGGACAGGGGCTTTCTATTGGCTACACCTTC. Its protein is CASSSRPGQGLSIGYTF.